The 3 T cell receptor beta chains listed next were all sequenced from one sample in a study of OX40 agonist ivuxolimab in advanced cancers. The protocol was immunoSEQ multiplex PCR, while the TCRdb copy is restricted to in-frame clones and leaves out a portion. Of 17,000 or so clones listed, 85% to 90% are singletons. The material was CD4+ or CD8+ T cells sorted from blood, obtained in a trial of the OX40 agonist ivuxolimab. The origin of the receptors is an adult with an advanced solid tumor such as melanoma, head and neck, liver or kidney cancer.

The V and J genes are TRBV4-3 and TRBJ2-7, with D maybe TRBD1 (6 bases). The CDR3 sequence is 16 residues long. The V gene lost 1 base and the J gene lost 10 bases, with 23 bases spanning the gap. The germline CDR1 and CDR2 sequences are LGHNA and YSLEER. The CDR3 bases are TGCGCCAGCAGCCAAGCCGGGACACCCCCAAAGAGGCCTCAGTACTTC. It codes for CASSQAGTPPKRPQYF.

This clone was seen only once. For the CDR3, the DNA is TGTGCCAGCAGTATCGTTGCCGGGGAGCTGTTTTTT. Its translation: CASSIVAGELFF. The chain carries TRBV5-6 and TRBJ2-2; D remains ambiguous. CDR3 length equals 12 residues. CDR1 and CDR2 from the germline V gene are SGHDT and YYEEEE. Deletions cut 5 bases from V and 6 bases from J, with 8 bases between. The whole variable domain, filled in from reference TRBV5-6 and TRBJ2-2, reads DAGVTQSPTHLIKTRGQQVTLRCSPKSGHDTVSWYQQALGQGPQFIFQYYEEEERQRGNFPDRFSGHQFPNYSSELNVNALLLGDSALYLCASSIVAGELFFGEGSRLTVL.

The count of this clone is one. This chain connects TRBV6-5 to TRBJ1-1; TRBD1 might be the D (5 bases). Trimming shortened V by 6 bases and J by 4 bases, and 9 bases separated the two germline ends. This CDR3 is 12 amino acids long. Per germline, CDR1 MNHEY and CDR2 SVGAGI. The CDR3 reads CASRVGGTEAFF. The DNA of the CDR3 is TGTGCCAGCAGGGTTGGGGGCACTGAAGCTTTCTTT.